The next 23 T cell receptor beta chains were all read from a single sample in a study of T cells in localized non-small cell lung cancer. Profiling relied on immunoSEQ multiplex PCR, and the TCRdb table lists in-frame clones only, not all of them. The table lists some 30,000 clones, 91% of them singletons. This sample comprised PBMCs, obtained before any cancer treatment. All receptors derive from a man aged 35-75 years with stage II lung adenocarcinoma.

This clone was picked up one time. The chain is built from TRBV12-5 and TRBJ1-4; D is possibly TRBD1 (5 bases). Trimming left V 8 bases short and J 7 bases short, with 14 bases between. The germline V gene has CDR1 LGHNT and CDR2 FRNRAP. This CDR3 region has 13 residues. CDR3 coding DNA: TGTGCTAGTTTTTCCGGGGCGGGTGAAAAACTGTTTTTT. Translated: CASFSGAGEKLFF.

This chain connects TRBV28 to TRBJ1-5; D is unresolved. V was clipped by 10 bases and J by 9 bases, with 16 bases between them. The CDR3 totals 12 residues. The V gene's germline CDR1 is MDHEN and CDR2 SYDVKM. The CDR3 loop is CATSMVVAPQHF. CDR3 nucleotides: TGTGCCACCTCCATGGTGGTGGCGCCCCAGCATTTT.

The CDR3 here is CASSAGLADTGELFF. CDR3 nucleotide sequence: TGTGCCAGCAGCGCGGGACTAGCGGACACCGGGGAGCTGTTTTTT. V usage is TRBV7-9 and J usage is TRBJ2-2; 11 nucleotides match TRBD2. The CDR3 is 15 amino acids. Germline-derived CDR1 and CDR2 are SEHNR and FQNEAQ (reference sequence). With V trimmed by 5 bases and J by 3 bases, 2 bases remained unmatched.

The chain is built from TRBV10-3 and TRBJ2-5; 9 positions match TRBD2. The germline gives CDR1 ENHRY, CDR2 SYGVKD. J gave up 4 bases and V 0 bases, and 3 bases lay outside the gene matches. There are 15 residues in the CDR3. In DNA, the CDR3 is TGTGCCATCAGTGAGTCCGGTAGCGGGAGAGAGACCCAGTACTTC. It yields the protein CAISESGSGRETQYF.

The rearrangement links TRBV7-2 to TRBJ2-3, with unresolved D. V was shortened by 5 bases and J by 3 bases, with 3 bases between the two germline ends. Germline V CDR1 and CDR2: SGHTA, FQGNSA. The CDR3 is 11 residues long. CDR3 region: CASSSTDTQYF. CDR3 nucleotides: TGTGCCAGCAGCAGTACAGATACGCAGTATTTT.

The chain has TRBV4-1 and TRBJ1-3, with D perhaps matching TRBD1 (5 bases). The CDR3 length is 15 residues. The germline V and J ends were trimmed by 1 base and 0 bases, with 7 bases remaining between them. CDR1 is MGHRA, CDR2 YSYEKL, per germline. The CDR3 nucleotides are TGCGCCAGCAGCCAAGGGGACCTCTCTGGAAACACCATATATTTT. Protein sequence: CASSQGDLSGNTIYF.

The chain is built from TRBV19 and TRBJ2-3; D is unresolved. Per the germline V gene, CDR1 is LNHDA and CDR2 is SQIVND (reference sequence). The length of the CDR3 is 13 residues. The V end lost 3 bases, the J end lost 2 bases, and 6 bases lay between the germline ends. The CDR3 loop is CASSIFTTDTQYF. DNA of the CDR3: TGTGCCAGTAGTATTTTTACCACAGATACGCAGTATTTT.

V usage is TRBV11-3 and J usage is TRBJ2-3; D gene uncertain. The CDR3 contains 14 residues. Deletions cut 5 bases from V and 2 bases from J, with 11 bases between. Germline assignment: CDR1 SGHNT and CDR2 YENEEA. The CDR3 DNA sequence: TGTGCCAGCAGCCTAAGTGCCCACACAGATACGCAGTATTTT. It specifies CASSLSAHTDTQYF. The complete variable domain, with remaining parts taken from reference TRBV11-3 and TRBJ2-3, reads EAGVVQSPRYKIIEKKQPVAFWCNPISGHNTLYWYLQNLGQGPELLIRYENEEAVDDSQLPKDRFSAERLKGVDSTLKIQPAELGDSAVYLCASSLSAHTDTQYFGPGTRLTVL.

The chain links TRBV5-1 to TRBJ1-1; maybe TRBD1 (5 bases). Deletions cut 0 bases from V and 2 bases from J, with 14 bases between. There are 16 residues in the CDR3. CDR1 is SGHRS and CDR2 is YFSETQ in the germline V gene. The CDR3 nucleotides read TGCGCCAGCAGCTTGGATGGGGTCGGGGGAAACACTGAAGCTTTCTTT. Residues: CASSLDGVGGNTEAFF.

This chain joins TRBV2 and TRBJ2-7; TRBD1 might be the D (5 bases). The CDR3 loop spans 14 amino acids. V lost 6 bases and J 7 bases, leaving 19 bases between the germline ends. CDR1 SNHLY and CDR2 FYNNEI come from the germline V gene. The CDR3 region is CASSGEWGAGEQYF. DNA of the CDR3: TGTGCCAGCAGCGGCGAGTGGGGCGCCGGGGAGCAGTACTTC. The full variable domain, completed using reference TRBV2 and TRBJ2-7, is EPEVTQTPSHQVTQMGQEVILRCVPISNHLYFYWYRQILGQKVEFLVSFYNNEISEKSEIFDDQFSVERPDGSNFTLKIRSTKLEDSAMYFCASSGEWGAGEQYFGPGTRLTVT.

This sequence joins TRBV7-2 and TRBJ2-1, with D unresolved. Trimming shortened V by 5 bases and J by 6 bases, and 17 bases separated the two germline ends. Germline loops: CDR1 SGHTA, CDR2 FQGNSA. The CDR3 is 15 amino acids. CDR3 nucleotide sequence: TGTGCCAGCAGCCGTTGGATCTTAGTGGGCAATGAGCAGTTCTTC. It codes for CASSRWILVGNEQFF.

The chain links TRBV19 to TRBJ2-1; tentatively, D is TRBD2 (6 bases). Germline CDR1 reads LNHDA; CDR2 reads SQIVND (reference sequence). V was shortened by 7 bases and J by 4 bases, with 17 bases between the two germline ends. The CDR3 spans 15 residues. CDR3 coding DNA: TGTGCCAGTACTACAACTTGGGACTTTTACAATGAGCAGTTCTTC. As protein: CASTTTWDFYNEQFF.

As regards this clone: Other DNA sequences in this sample translate to the same CDR3. V is TRBV9 and J is TRBJ1-1; TRBD1 is a possible D gene (5 bases). CDR1 and CDR2 (germline): SGDLS, YYNGEE. The germline V and J ends were trimmed by 0 bases and 7 bases, with 7 bases remaining between them. This CDR3 is 12 amino acids long. CDR3 sequence reads: CASSVVGGEAFF. The DNA for the CDR3 is TGTGCCAGCAGCGTAGTGGGGGGTGAAGCTTTCTTT.

The rearrangement uses TRBV6-5 and TRBJ2-4; D is perhaps TRBD1 (8 bases). Trimming removed 6 bases from V and 9 bases from J, with 18 bases in between. Per germline, CDR1 MNHEY and CDR2 SVGAGI. The CDR3 is made up of 14 amino acids. CDR3 amino acids: CASSHRGGKGIQYF. In nucleotides, the CDR3 is TGTGCCAGCAGCCACAGGGGGGGAAAGGGCATTCAGTACTTC.

This clone appeared once. The V gene is TRBV21-1, the J gene TRBJ2-3; the table assigns TRBD2, which was not confirmed against the DNA. TRBV21-1 is described as a pseudogene. CDR3 length: 17 amino acids. CDR3 residues: CASSKWVAGPSTDTQYF. The CDR3 region has the DNA TGTGCCAGCAGCAAGTGGGTAGCGGGACCTAGTACAGATACGCAGTATTTT.

The chain links TRBV18 to TRBJ1-1, with TRBD1 as a possible D gene (5 bases). Germline-derived CDR1 and CDR2 are KGHSH and LQKENI. Trimming took off 0 bases at V and 4 bases at J, with 12 bases between the two ends. CDR3 length equals 15 residues. Here the CDR3 reads CASSPPHAGLTEAFF. In DNA form, the CDR3 reads TGTGCCAGCTCACCACCACACGCGGGGCTCACTGAAGCTTTCTTT.

The V and J genes are TRBV6-1 and TRBJ2-5, with D tentatively TRBD2 (5 bases). V lost 6 bases and J 5 bases, leaving 13 bases between the germline ends. The CDR3 contains 13 residues. Germline V gene data show CDR1 as MNHNS and CDR2 as SASEGT. CDR3 sequence (DNA): TGTGCCAGCAGGCGGGCAACTTTGGAGACCCAGTACTTC. As protein: CASRRATLETQYF.

This clone was seen only a few times. The J gene is TRBJ1-2, the V gene TRBV29-1, with 7 bases matching TRBD1. Germline assignment: CDR1 SQVTM and CDR2 ANQGSEA. J gave up 4 bases and V 3 bases, and 8 bases lay outside the gene matches. CDR3 length equals 14 residues. CDR3: CSVEPDRETYGYTF. In DNA form, the CDR3 reads TGCAGCGTTGAGCCTGACAGGGAAACCTATGGCTACACCTTC.

The chain carries TRBV28 and TRBJ1-1; D is uncertain. V was pared by 2 bases and J by 4 bases, with 5 bases between. Germline CDR1 MDHEN, CDR2 SYDVKM. CDR3 length: 12 amino acids. CDR3 nucleotide sequence: TGTGCCAGCAGTTTAAGTCGCACTGAAGCTTTCTTT. It encodes CASSLSRTEAFF.

The chain links TRBV6-6 to TRBJ1-4; 7 positions match TRBD1. Germline V gene sequence: CDR1 MNHNY, CDR2 SVGAGI (reference sequence). Trimming took 8 bases from V and 2 from J; bases not matched to a gene: 5. The CDR3 consists of 14 residues. The DNA of the CDR3 is TGTGCCAGCCGCCAGACAGGGACTAATGAAAAACTGTTTTTT. Its translation: CASRQTGTNEKLFF.

The chain carries TRBV28 and TRBJ2-7; D uncertain. The CDR3 sequence is 13 residues long. With 2 bases removed from V and 5 bases from J, the gap between germline ends came to 10 bases. CDR1 is MDHEN and CDR2 is SYDVKM in the germline V gene. This CDR3 reads CASSLRLGDEQYF. Here the CDR3 DNA reads TGTGCCAGCAGTTTAAGGCTCGGAGACGAGCAGTACTTC.

The chain recombines TRBV28 with TRBJ1-5, with D possibly being TRBD1 (5 bases). The CDR3 covers 16 residues. The V end was cut by 8 bases, the J end by 3 bases, with 20 bases between. Per germline, CDR1 MDHEN and CDR2 SYDVKM. This CDR3 is CASWAASGVNNQPQHF. CDR3 in DNA: TGTGCCAGCTGGGCTGCCTCGGGGGTAAACAATCAGCCCCAGCATTTT.

The chain is built from TRBV9 and TRBJ2-2; a possible D gene is TRBD2 (5 bases). V was shortened by 3 bases and J by 6 bases, with 12 bases between the two germline ends. The V gene's germline CDR1 is SGDLS and CDR2 YYNGEE. The CDR3 sequence is 14 residues long. The CDR3 DNA follows: TGTGCCAGCAGCGCCCGGCGGGCGGCCGGGGAGCTGTTTTTT. It is translated as CASSARRAAGELFF. Looking up the rest from reference TRBV9 and TRBJ2-2 gives the full variable domain: DSGVTQTPKHLITATGQRVTLRCSPRSGDLSVYWYQQSLDQGLQFLIQYYNGEERAKGNILERFSAQQFPDLHSELNLSSLELGDSALYFCASSARRAAGELFFGEGSRLTVL.